These T cell receptor beta chains were read from a single sample in a study of shared clonotypes between healthy human individuals. The assay was immunoSEQ multiplex PCR, and TCRdb's table has in-frame clones only and misses some. The repertoire holds over 2 million clones, with 85% to 95% as singletons. Sequencing was carried out using naive CD4+ T cells sorted from blood. Receptor source: a young man in good health. Both conserved end residues are part of each CDR3. D genes are given only for firm matches. The size of a clone is reported for some rows only, either as once, few or many, or as a class for expanded clones.

J: TRBJ2-3; length: 11; D: -; size: once; V: TRBV6-5; DNA: TGTGCCAGCAGTTTATCAAATACGCAGTATTTT; CDR3: CASSLSNTQYF
J: TRBJ1-3; length: 13; D: -; size: -; V: TRBV7-6; DNA: TGTGCCAGCAGCTTAGGCCCTCTAGACACCATATATTTT; CDR3: CASSLGPLDTIYF
J: TRBJ1-2; length: 14; D: TRBD1; size: -; V: TRBV29-1; DNA: TGCAGCGTAGGCCTATTTCAGGGGGTCTATGGCTACACCTTC; CDR3: CSVGLFQGVYGYTF
J: TRBJ2-1; length: 14; D: -; size: -; V: TRBV30; DNA: TGTGCCTGTAGCTCCCGGGACGGCTACAATGAGCAGTTCTTC; CDR3: CACSSRDGYNEQFF
J: TRBJ2-1; length: 15; D: TRBD2; size: -; V: TRBV7-2; DNA: TGTGCCAGCAGCTCCTCTAGCGGGGGAAACAATGAGCAGTTCTTC; CDR3: CASSSSSGGNNEQFF
J: TRBJ2-1; length: 14; D: TRBD2; size: -; V: TRBV18; DNA: TGTGCCAGCTCACCTCTAGCGGGAGGTACTGAGCAGTTCTTC; CDR3: CASSPLAGGTEQFF
J: TRBJ2-5; length: 21; D: TRBD2; size: -; V: TRBV4-1; DNA: TGCGCCAGCAGCCAATATGGGGACCGCCGCGGGACTAGCGGATACCAAGAGACCCAGTACTTC; CDR3: CASSQYGDRRGTSGYQETQYF
J: TRBJ2-4; length: 13; D: TRBD2; size: -; V: TRBV5-4; DNA: TGTGCCAGCAGCCTGGGGGGGTGGCACATTCAGTACTTC; CDR3: CASSLGGWHIQYF
J: TRBJ1-1; length: 11; D: -; size: few; V: TRBV20-1; DNA: TGCAGTGCAAACAGGAACACTGAAGCTTTCTTT; CDR3: CSANRNTEAFF
J: TRBJ2-7; length: 12; D: -; size: -; V: TRBV7-9; DNA: TGTGCCAGCAGCCTTAACAGGGTCGAGCAGTACTTC; CDR3: CASSLNRVEQYF
J: TRBJ2-7; length: 14; D: -; size: -; V: TRBV11-2; DNA: TGTGCCAGCAGCTTTCAGATTCCCCCCTACGAGCAGTACTTC; CDR3: CASSFQIPPYEQYF
J: TRBJ2-5; length: 13; D: TRBD2; size: -; V: TRBV27; DNA: TGTGCCACCGGACTAGCAGGTTCGGAGACCCAGTACTTC; CDR3: CATGLAGSETQYF
J: TRBJ2-1; length: 15; D: TRBD1; size: -; V: TRBV18; DNA: TGTGCCAGCTCACCCTTACAGGGGACGGGTGGTGAGCAGTTCTTC; CDR3: CASSPLQGTGGEQFF
J: TRBJ2-3; length: 15; D: TRBD1; size: -; V: TRBV9; DNA: TGTGCCAGCAGTCTGACAGGGACGAGCACAGATACGCAGTATTTT; CDR3: CASSLTGTSTDTQYF
J: TRBJ2-3; length: 16; D: TRBD2; size: -; V: TRBV2; DNA: TGTGCCAGCAGTGAGCTAGCGGTCTATGGAACAGATACGCAGTATTTT; CDR3: CASSELAVYGTDTQYF
J: TRBJ2-7; length: 15; D: TRBD2; size: -; V: TRBV7-9; DNA: TGTGCCAGCAGCGCAATCGGGACTAGCGTCTACGAGCAGTACTTC; CDR3: CASSAIGTSVYEQYF
J: TRBJ2-3; length: 15; D: TRBD1; size: -; V: TRBV5-1; DNA: TGCGCCAGCAGTTCCCCGGGACAGGGCTCGGATACGCAGTATTTT; CDR3: CASSSPGQGSDTQYF
J: TRBJ2-5; length: 14; D: TRBD2; size: -; V: TRBV7-2; DNA: TGTGCCAGCAGCTTCGCGGGGGGCGCAGAGACCCAGTACTTC; CDR3: CASSFAGGAETQYF
J: TRBJ1-1; length: 13; D: TRBD1; size: -; V: TRBV29-1; DNA: TGCAGCGCCCGAGTAATACAGGGGGCTGAAGCTTTCTTT; CDR3: CSARVIQGAEAFF
J: TRBJ2-7; length: 15; D: -; size: -; V: TRBV6-5; DNA: TGTGCCAGCAGTTTTACAGGGATAGGAACCTACGAGCAGTACTTC; CDR3: CASSFTGIGTYEQYF
J: TRBJ1-3; length: 12; D: -; size: -; V: TRBV12-5; DNA: TGTGCTAGTGGTTTCGGTAGAAACACCATATATTTT; CDR3: CASGFGRNTIYF
J: TRBJ2-5; length: 17; D: TRBD2; size: -; V: TRBV7-2; DNA: TGTGCCAGCAGCTTGCGGACTAGCGGGAGGGTACAAGAGACCCAGTACTTC; CDR3: CASSLRTSGRVQETQYF
J: TRBJ1-1; length: 13; D: -; size: -; V: TRBV14; DNA: TGTGCCAGCGCACAGGGCCATCGGACTGAAGCTTTCTTT; CDR3: CASAQGHRTEAFF
J: TRBJ2-7; length: 15; D: TRBD1; size: -; V: TRBV5-1; DNA: TGCGCCAGCAGCTTGGGTGGGACAGGGTCTTACGAGCAGTACTTC; CDR3: CASSLGGTGSYEQYF
J: TRBJ1-1; length: 14; D: -; size: -; V: TRBV7-8; DNA: TGTGCCAGCAGCTTCTCCACACAGAACACTGAAGCTTTCTTT; CDR3: CASSFSTQNTEAFF
J: TRBJ1-4; length: 14; D: -; size: -; V: TRBV5-5; DNA: TGTGCCAGCAGCTTGGAACAGCACAATGAAAAACTGTTTTTT; CDR3: CASSLEQHNEKLFF
J: TRBJ1-4; length: 19; D: -; size: -; V: TRBV30; DNA: TGTGCCTGGAGTGTAGTCGGAGGGAACAGGGAGAGAATTAATGAAAAACTGTTTTTT; CDR3: CAWSVVGGNRERINEKLFF
J: TRBJ2-3; length: 15; D: -; size: -; V: TRBV7-9; DNA: TGTGCCAGCAGCTTAGCGGGGACTAGCACAGATACGCAGTATTTT; CDR3: CASSLAGTSTDTQYF
J: TRBJ2-7; length: 16; D: TRBD1; size: -; V: TRBV5-1; DNA: TGCGCCAGCAGCTTGGTGAGCGGACAGGGGCATTCCGAGCAGTACTTC; CDR3: CASSLVSGQGHSEQYF
J: TRBJ1-2; length: 15; D: TRBD1; size: -; V: TRBV5-6; DNA: TGTGCCAGCAGCTTGGGTAGGGGGCGCGGCTATGGCTACACCTTC; CDR3: CASSLGRGRGYGYTF
J: TRBJ2-2; length: 15; D: TRBD2; size: -; V: TRBV6-5; DNA: TGTGCCAGCAGCCCCGGACTAGCTCGCGCCGGGGAGCTGTTTTTT; CDR3: CASSPGLARAGELFF
J: TRBJ2-7; length: 14; D: -; size: -; V: TRBV6-1; DNA: TGTGCCAGCGGTGGGGGGCCCGACTCCTACGAGCAGTACTTC; CDR3: CASGGGPDSYEQYF
J: TRBJ2-5; length: 15; D: TRBD1; size: -; V: TRBV27; DNA: TGTGCCAGCAGTAGACAGGGGCACGACGTGGAGACCCAGTACTTC; CDR3: CASSRQGHDVETQYF
J: TRBJ2-2; length: 14; D: -; size: -; V: TRBV2; DNA: TGTGCCAGCAGCTCCGGGTCCTCCACCGGGGAGCTGTTTTTT; CDR3: CASSSGSSTGELFF
J: TRBJ2-7; length: 14; D: -; size: -; V: TRBV11-2; DNA: TGTGCCAGCAGCTTAAACAGGGTTTCCTACGAGCAGTACTTC; CDR3: CASSLNRVSYEQYF
J: TRBJ1-5; length: 13; D: -; size: -; V: TRBV7-6; DNA: TGTGCCAGCAGCTTAGCGGAAGGGCAGCCCCAGCATTTT; CDR3: CASSLAEGQPQHF
J: TRBJ2-7; length: 17; D: -; size: once; V: TRBV28; DNA: TGTGCCAGCAGTTTACGCGGTCAGGGCCTACGCTCCTACGAGCAGTACTTC; CDR3: CASSLRGQGLRSYEQYF
J: TRBJ1-4; length: 14; D: -; size: once; V: TRBV5-1; DNA: TGCGCCAGCAGCTTAGGCAGGGTGGATGAAAAACTGTTTTTT; CDR3: CASSLGRVDEKLFF
J: TRBJ2-2; length: 15; D: TRBD2; size: -; V: TRBV2; DNA: TGTGCCAGCAGTGAAACGCTAGCGGGGCTCGGGGAGCTGTTTTTT; CDR3: CASSETLAGLGELFF
J: TRBJ1-1; length: 13; D: -; size: -; V: TRBV6-5; DNA: TGTGCCAGCACCCGAGGGCGGGGCACTGAAGCTTTCTTT; CDR3: CASTRGRGTEAFF